The present T cell receptor (beta chain) was sequenced within a study of blood T cells in healthy people across ages. Study results and limitations: The long-lived group displayed more naive CD4+ cells, plus higher diversity, than the aged donors did.

The study drew donors from healthy Caucasian individuals in Russia aged 6 to 90. Each donor supplied ten milliliters of peripheral blood. There were at least 6 micrograms of total RNA extracted from every sample. Next came a second PCR, run for about 7 to 12 cycles, which used a sample-barcoded 5' primer along with a J-beta primer mix. TCRdb ran MiXCR on the 5' RACE reads and lists one entry per CDR3 protein. The sample contains approximately 690,000 distinct CDR3 sequences, 40% to 45% of which appear only once. V was pared by 4 bases and J by 12 bases, with 2 bases of the junction left unmatched. From germline, CDR1 is SGHTA and CDR2 FQGNSA. The CDR3 runs 12 residues. Worth noting for this clonotype: Antigen specificity is unknown.

This receptor was identified in an elderly man in good health. The chain has TRBV7-2 and TRBJ2-3; 12 bases match TRBD2. Input material: blood. CDR3 nucleotides: TGTGCCAGCAGCTCACTAGCGGGGGGCCAGTATTTT. Its protein product is CASSSLAGGQYF. The variable domain in full, with the rest retrieved from reference TRBV7-2 and TRBJ2-3, is GAGVSQSPSNKVTEKGKDVELRCDPISGHTALYWYRQSLGQGLEFLIYFQGNSAPDKSGLPSDRFSAERTGGSVSTLTIQRTQQEDSAVYLCASSSLAGGQYFGPGTRLTVL.